This entry lists 14 T cell receptor beta chains sequenced from one sample in a study of shared clonotypes between healthy human individuals. Method: immunoSEQ multiplex PCR; TCRdb's copy keeps in-frame clones and lacks some. The sample holds 1.4 million to 1.5 million clones; about 96% are singletons and the top ten take roughly 1.1%. The sample comprised naive CD4+ T cells sorted from blood. The subset is: CD45RA+ positively selected. These receptors were taken from a man aged 30 to 45 in good health.

The chain has TRBV14 and TRBJ2-1; 10 positions agree with TRBD2. J lost 5 bases, V lost 6 bases, and 10 bases had no gene match. CDR3 length: 16 residues. CDR1 and CDR2 from the germline V gene are SGHDN and FVKESK. The CDR3 is CASREFISGRHNEQFF. The CDR3 region has the DNA TGTGCCAGCAGGGAATTTATTAGCGGGAGGCACAATGAGCAGTTCTTC.

V gene TRBV27 combines with J gene TRBJ2-1; D perhaps matches TRBD2 (6 bases). Germline V lookup: CDR1 MNHEY, CDR2 SMNVEV (reference sequence). The V end was cut by 6 bases, the J end by 13 bases, with 16 bases between. CDR3 length equals 12 residues. The CDR3 spells CASSLGTHVQFF. In nucleotides, the CDR3 is TGTGCCAGCAGCCTAGGGACTCATGTTCAGTTCTTC.

This clone was detected only once. This chain uses TRBV29-1 with TRBJ2-2; TRBD1 matches 9 bases. The germline CDR1 and CDR2 sequences are SQVTM and ANQGSEA. CDR3 length: 17 residues. V was pared by 5 bases and J by 5 bases, with 15 bases of the junction left unmatched. CDR3 sequence (DNA): TGCAGCGTTTGGGACCTTGGGGGACAGGGTGGGACCGGGGAGCTGTTTTTT. This encodes CSVWDLGGQGGTGELFF.

V gene TRBV2 combines with J gene TRBJ2-7; 12 positions agree with TRBD2. Trimming took 6 bases from V and 0 from J; bases not matched to a gene: 6. CDR3 length: 16 amino acids. The V gene's germline CDR1 is SNHLY and CDR2 FYNNEI. The CDR3 region has the DNA TGTGCCAGCAGGCGGACTAGCGGGACGCGCTCCTACGAGCAGTACTTC. Amino acid sequence: CASRRTSGTRSYEQYF.

This clone was found once. The CDR3: CASSAGTANTGELFF. In nucleotides, the CDR3 is TGTGCCAGCAGCGCAGGGACGGCCAACACCGGGGAGCTGTTTTTT. The rearrangement links TRBV7-9 to TRBJ2-2, with D possibly called TRBD1 or TRBD2 (5 bases each). There are 15 residues in the CDR3. Trimming shortened V by 5 bases and J by 2 bases, and 12 bases separated the two germline ends. CDR1 and CDR2 from the germline V gene are SEHNR and FQNEAQ (reference sequence).

This rearrangement joins TRBV19 to TRBJ2-7, with TRBD2 matching 7 bases. The ends lost 1 base at V and 2 bases at J; junction bases unmatched: 5. There are 15 residues in the CDR3. CDR1 LNHDA and CDR2 SQIVND come from the germline V gene (reference sequence). The CDR3 reads CASSIARGGTYEQYF. The CDR3 DNA follows: TGTGCCAGTAGTATAGCGCGGGGAGGGACCTACGAGCAGTACTTC.

In DNA, the CDR3 is TGCGCCAGCACCTCCCCAGGGGGGCTCACAGATACGCAGTATTTT. This sequence encodes CASTSPGGLTDTQYF. V and J are TRBV5-1 and TRBJ2-3; perhaps TRBD1 as D (7 bases). This CDR3 comprises 15 residues. Germline V gives CDR1 SGHRS, CDR2 YFSETQ. Trimming removed 6 bases from V and 2 bases from J, with 16 bases in between.

The chain links TRBV19 to TRBJ2-5; 15 positions agree with TRBD2. CDR1 LNHDA and CDR2 SQIVND come from the germline V gene (reference sequence). The CDR3 is 19 residues long. V dropped 2 bases and J dropped 5; count of bases not matched to a gene: 12. This CDR3 reads CASSISGLAGGPGWETQYF. CDR3 in DNA: TGTGCCAGTAGTATATCGGGACTAGCGGGAGGCCCTGGTTGGGAGACCCAGTACTTC.

The chain uses TRBV6-1 and TRBJ2-1, with D perhaps matching TRBD2 (6 bases). CDR3 size: 14 residues. The germline CDR1 and CDR2 sequences are MNHNS and SASEGT. The V end lost 6 bases, the J end lost 3 bases, and 12 bases lay between the germline ends. The CDR3 nucleotides read TGTGCCAGCAGGGTGACTAGTCTCTACAATGAGCAGTTCTTC. Its protein is CASRVTSLYNEQFF.

This clone was observed once. CDR3 nucleotide sequence: TGTGCCAGCAGCTTAGCAACCGGACAGGGCCACTATGGCTACACCTTC. The encoded protein is CASSLATGQGHYGYTF. The J gene is TRBJ1-2, the V gene TRBV7-2; 8 bases agree with TRBD1. The V and J ends lost 0 bases and 3 bases, in that order; junction bases with no gene match: 6. Germline loops: CDR1 SGHTA, CDR2 FQGNSA. This CDR3 has 16 residues.

This sequence joins TRBV12-5 and TRBJ2-6; D tentatively fits TRBD1 or TRBD2 (5 bases each). V was pared by 2 bases and J by 10 bases, with 30 bases between. The CDR3 runs to 20 residues. Germline V CDR1 and CDR2: LGHNT, FRNRAP. The CDR3 protein is CASGLNPGPSKFTGANVLTF. CDR3 nucleotides: TGTGCTAGTGGTTTGAACCCGGGACCGAGCAAGTTCACAGGAGCTAACGTCCTGACTTTC.

This chain links TRBV7-2 with TRBJ2-1; perhaps D is TRBD1 or TRBD2 (5 bases each). Germline lookup yields CDR1 SGHTA and CDR2 FQGNSA. The ends were cut back, 5 bases at V and 13 bases at J, with 15 bases in the middle. The CDR3 contains 12 residues. CDR3 protein: CASSAKGPPQFF. CDR3 DNA: TGTGCCAGCAGCGCGAAGGGACCTCCCCAGTTCTTC.

The chain has TRBV14 and TRBJ2-5; D might be TRBD1 or TRBD2, each matching 5 bases. The V gene's germline CDR1 is SGHDN and CDR2 FVKESK. There are 14 residues in the CDR3. The ends were cut back, 1 base at V and 5 bases at J, with 11 bases in the middle. This CDR3 reads CASSQGWGKETQYF. DNA of the CDR3: TGTGCCAGCAGCCAAGGATGGGGGAAGGAGACCCAGTACTTC.

The rearrangement uses TRBV19 and TRBJ2-3; no clear D. The CDR3 is 13 amino acids. Germline lookup yields CDR1 LNHDA and CDR2 SQIVND (reference sequence). With 6 bases removed from V and 3 bases from J, the gap between germline ends came to 10 bases. DNA for the CDR3: TGTGCCAGTAGGGGGTTTTGGACAGATACGCAGTATTTT. Translation gives CASRGFWTDTQYF. Complete variable domain (other parts from reference TRBV19 and TRBJ2-3): DGGITQSPKYLFRKEGQNVTLSCEQNLNHDAMYWYRQDPGQGLRLIYYSQIVNDFQKGDIAEGYSVSREKKESFPLTVTSAQKNPTAFYLCASRGFWTDTQYFGPGTRLTVL.